This record covers a single T cell receptor (beta chain). Selection for sequencing was limited to patients who had shown CD8+CD57+ cell expansion by flow cytometry. The TCR beta profiling, which covered VDJ combination and CDR3 sequence, was carried out using genomic DNA as the template. TCRdb reanalysed the reads using MiXCR and keeps one entry per CDR3 protein. This sample yields about 160,000 distinct CDR3 sequences, of which 40% to 60% are seen a single time; roughly 30% belongs to the top ten. This sample was taken from a study of CD8+CD57+ T cells in acquired aplastic anemia. Sequenced material: sorted CD4+, CD8+, or CD8+CD57+ T cells (not recorded which) from PBMCs. This sequence was found in a human donor with aplastic anemia.

The chain's CDR3 is CASSTPGTGNTEAFF. CDR3 DNA sequence: TGTGCCAGCAGCACCCCCGGGACAGGGAACACTGAAGCTTTCTTT. The chain carries TRBV7-9 and TRBJ1-1; 8 nucleotides agree with TRBD1. CDR3 size: 15 residues. Trimming cost V 5 bases and J 1 base; bases outside gene matches: 6. Germline V gene data show CDR1 as SEHNR and CDR2 as FQNEAQ (reference sequence).